The 6 T cell receptor beta chains below were found in one sample sequenced in a study of cytomegalovirus exposure and HLA in healthy donors. Use of 60 Vbeta and 13 Jbeta primers characterized the PCR. TCRdb's copy holds only in-frame clones and misses some; the assay was immunoSEQ multiplex PCR. The sample lists about 190,000 clones; about four fifths were seen once. Material: PBMCs. The receptors shown here come from a woman between 45 and 60 years old in good health and CMV-seropositive.

This clone was picked up a small number of times. The J gene is TRBJ1-2, the V gene TRBV19; D gene unclear. Germline values: CDR1 LNHDA, CDR2 SQIVND (reference sequence). The CDR3 runs 13 residues. Trimming pared 3 bases from V and 2 bases from J, leaving 7 bases between. The CDR3: CASSIEANYGYTF. The CDR3, as DNA: TGTGCCAGTAGTATTGAGGCAAACTATGGCTACACCTTC.

On this clone itself: Sequence at one end of the junction differs from germline and may be a read error. The chain has TRBV4-1 and TRBJ2-1; 9 bases are a match to TRBD2. Germline V lookup: CDR1 MGHRA, CDR2 YSYEKL. There are 15 residues in the CDR3. CDR3 bases: TGTGCCAGCAGCCAGTATAGCGGGGGAGGTAATGAGCAGTTCTTC. Amino acid sequence: CASSQYSGGGNEQFF.

CDR3 loop: CASSNPGGGQPQHF. CDR3 bases: TGTGCCAGTAGTAATCCAGGGGGCGGTCAGCCCCAGCATTTT. The rearrangement links TRBV19 to TRBJ1-5; 8 nucleotides match TRBD1. The CDR3 loop spans 14 amino acids. Germline trimming cut 4 bases from V and 6 bases from J; bases unmatched to any gene: 5. CDR1 is LNHDA, CDR2 SQIVND, per germline (reference sequence).

The chain has TRBV6-1 and TRBJ1-1, with 8 bases matching TRBD1. CDR3 length: 16 residues. The germline V gene has CDR1 MNHNS and CDR2 SASEGT. The V segment lost 3 bases and the J segment 1 base; nucleotides outside the gene matches: 7. This chain's CDR3 is CASSDGQGWENTEAFF. In DNA, the CDR3 is TGTGCCAGCAGTGACGGACAGGGTTGGGAGAACACTGAAGCTTTCTTT.

This clone was picked up one time. The chain has TRBV2 and TRBJ1-1, with D hard to call. Germline CDR1 reads SNHLY; CDR2 reads FYNNEI. This CDR3 is built from 12 residues. V was shortened by 4 bases and J by 4 bases, with 7 bases between the two germline ends. CDR3 sequence: CASSAGFTEAFF. The DNA of the CDR3 is TGTGCCAGCAGTGCGGGGTTCACTGAAGCTTTCTTT.

The chain couples TRBV18 to TRBJ2-7; maybe TRBD1 (6 bases). Germline CDR1 and CDR2: KGHSH and LQKENI. The length of the CDR3 is 14 residues. The V gene lost 4 bases and the J gene lost 3 bases, with 13 bases spanning the gap. CDR3 region: CASSLHPQGYEQYF. The DNA of the CDR3 is TGTGCCAGCTCACTCCACCCACAGGGCTACGAGCAGTACTTC.